This is a list of T cell receptor beta chains from one sample in a study of shared clonotypes between healthy human individuals. Assay used: immunoSEQ multiplex PCR; TCRdb lists only in-frame clones, some missing. Of 2 million to 2.5 million clones listed, about 94% are singletons. Sequencing was performed on naive CD4+ T cells sorted from blood. Receptors were obtained from a young man in good health. CDR3s include the opening cysteine and the closing phenylalanine or tryptophan. D genes are given only for firm matches. Some rows have no size entry. The others give once, few or many, or a class for an expanded clone.

J gene,clone size,D gene,V gene,CDR3 protein,CDR3 DNA
TRBJ1-1,NA,TRBD1,TRBV30,CAWRPQGAHTEAFF,TGTGCCTGGAGACCACAGGGGGCACACACTGAAGCTTTCTTT
TRBJ2-7,NA,NA,TRBV2,CASSGNGFGGEQYF,TGTGCCAGCAGCGGGAATGGCTTTGGCGGCGAGCAGTACTTC
TRBJ2-7,NA,TRBD1,TRBV19,CASSLQGAMTYEQYF,TGTGCCAGTAGTCTTCAGGGGGCAATGACCTACGAGCAGTACTTC
TRBJ2-7,NA,TRBD2,TRBV7-2,CASSLSGIDEQYF,TGTGCCAGCAGCTTAAGCGGGATCGACGAGCAGTACTTC
TRBJ2-3,NA,TRBD1,TRBV6-1,CASRTGTGITDTQYF,TGTGCCAGCAGAACCGGGACAGGTATCACAGATACGCAGTATTTT
TRBJ1-4,NA,NA,TRBV11-2,CASSPSIGEKLFF,TGTGCCAGCAGCCCGAGCATCGGAGAAAAACTGTTTTTT
TRBJ2-5,NA,NA,TRBV20-1,CSASSQETQYF,TGCAGTGCTAGCAGTCAAGAGACCCAGTACTTC
TRBJ2-7,NA,TRBD1,TRBV20-1,CSATTGGEQYF,TGCAGTGCTACTACAGGGGGAGAGCAGTACTTC
TRBJ2-2,once,NA,TRBV2,CASSSQGSNTGELFF,TGTGCCAGCAGTTCACAGGGTTCGAACACCGGGGAGCTGTTTTTT
TRBJ1-6,NA,NA,TRBV7-3,CASSLTGGYYNSPLHF,TGTGCCAGCAGCTTAACAGGGGGGTATTATAATTCACCCCTCCACTTT
TRBJ1-6,NA,NA,TRBV28,CASSPGTLPNSPLHF,TGTGCCAGCAGTCCTGGGACTCTCCCCAATTCACCCCTCCACTTT
TRBJ2-7,NA,TRBD1,TRBV10-3,CAISEGTGEGLYEQYF,TGTGCCATCAGTGAGGGGACAGGGGAGGGTTTATACGAGCAGTACTTC
TRBJ2-3,NA,NA,TRBV5-4,CASSTPGDGTDTQYF,TGTGCCAGCAGCACGCCCGGGGACGGAACAGATACGCAGTATTTT